A single T cell receptor beta chain is shown here with its context. The TCRbeta library was prepared with unique molecular identifiers. Using its own MiXCR run on the PCR reads, TCRdb lists one record per CDR3 protein. The sample lists some 550,000 distinct CDR3 sequences, approximately 20% occurring once. This sample is part of a study of T-cell reconstitution after alpha-beta-depleted transplantation in children. This CDR3 spans 12 amino acids. Germline V gives CDR1 KGHDR, CDR2 SFDVKD. The V segment lost 7 bases and the J segment 4 bases; nucleotides outside the gene matches: 0. Material: PBMCs from the stem cell graft donor, obtained from the stem cell graft. The receptor was isolated from a human donor who donated a stem cell graft to a child with acute lymphoblastic leukemia. The rearrangement joins TRBV24-1 to TRBJ2-5, with 9 bases identical to TRBD1. CDR3 sequence reads: CATRDRGETQYF. The CDR3 nucleotides read TGTGCCACCAGGGACAGGGGAGAGACCCAGTACTTC.